This T cell receptor beta chain emerged from a study of blood T cell repertoires in COVID-19 (dated by TCRdb to 2018 to 2020). Regarding the research as a whole: Samples from collaborators originated in the United States, Italy and Spain and spanned both the acute and convalescent phases of COVID-19. The prospective study material was composed of cDNA or gDNA derived from T cells, B-cell-depleted T cells, or PBMCs. Deeply sampled blood TCRbeta repertoires from subjects exposed to, actively infected with, or recovered from COVID-19 were included in the dataset. Where available, HLA class I and class II types were taken from metadata supplied by the sample provider and were not determined by assay-based typing. The repertoires were made available in a free public database intended to serve as a resource for research on the immune response to SARS-CoV-2. The samples were drawn from two sources: the first 160 participants of the ongoing ImmuneRACE study, and fewer than 1,500 subjects contributed by 6 global collaborators. The sample metadata nearly always contained a de-identified subject ID, COVID-19 status, age in years and sex. Study-level results and caveats: The amount of clinical and demographic metadata varied by source and participant and was provided uncurated.

The immunoSEQ Assay, a bias-controlled multiplex PCR, was used to amplify TCRbeta CDR3 regions from genomic DNA. The authors' pipeline ran thus. The number of nucleated cells in each sample was estimated by amplification of reference gene primers within the assay. Sequence reads were collapsed and filtered to measure the absolute abundance of every unique TCRbeta CDR3 rearrangement. Productive Simpson clonality was computed per sample as the square root of Simpson's diversity index over productive rearrangements. The source is immuneACCESS, and TCRdb retained only in-frame sequences with V and J called. Part of the clones is not carried over; for the studies checked, unresolved V genes explain less than half of this, and the remainder is unexplained. V and J calls and clone size follow that table, whereas D and trimming were derived from the DNA. This sample holds 60,000 to 70,000 clones; around 86% were observed only once. 1.4% of the sample goes to the ten largest clones.

V and J are truncated by 3 bases and 3 bases respectively, leaving an intervening sequence of 14 bases. For CDR1 and CDR2, the germline V gene (reference sequence) lists LNHNV and YYDKDF. Its CDR3 holds 16 amino acids, cysteine through phenylalanine. Only the CDR3 region is kept as DNA, spanning 48 bases read in frame from base 1. For this clone: No antigen is known for it. Nothing much larger sits one base from this clone, and base qualities are not available.

The collaborating institutions used their own protocols to collect whole blood in K2EDTA tubes. For TCRbeta analysis, collaborators shipped samples in one of three forms: frozen whole blood, isolated PBMCs, or DNA extracted from either of those sample types. The V and J segments used are TRBV15 and TRBJ2-2; TRBD1 is a possible D gene, resting on 6 matching bases. Sequenced material: peripheral blood. The receptor's source is a woman aged 55 to 70 with acute or convalescent COVID-19. The encoded CDR3 is CATSSPGTSYTGELFF. The DNA is TGTGCCACCAGCAGCCCCGGGACAAGTTACACCGGGGAGCTGTTTTTT.